A single sample gave rise to the 18 T cell receptor beta chains below, sequenced in a study of shared clonotypes between healthy human individuals. Some clones are missing from TCRdb's copy, which holds only in-frame ones; the method was immunoSEQ multiplex PCR. The table shows 1,400,000 or so clones, with approximately 98.5% occurring only once. The sequenced sample consisted of naive CD4+ T cells sorted from blood. Subset denoted: CD45RA+ positively selected. The receptors were sampled from a man aged 25 to 40 in good health.

Points on this clone: Mismatch with germline at one junction end may stem from a read error. The chain is built from TRBV5-4 and TRBJ2-2, with TRBD1 matching over 10 bases. In germline, CDR1 is SGHNT, CDR2 YYREEE (reference sequence). This CDR3 has 12 residues. The CDR3 DNA sequence: TGTGCCAGCAGCCCCGGACAGGGGGTGCTGTTTTTT. Its protein product is CASSPGQGVLFF.

The V call is TRBV6-1, the J call TRBJ2-1; 8 nucleotides line up with TRBD2. This CDR3 is 14 amino acids long. V lost 8 bases and J lost 4; bases outside the gene matches: 7. From germline, CDR1 is MNHNS and CDR2 SASEGT. The CDR3 is CASGGTRVYNEQFF. The CDR3 DNA reads TGTGCCAGCGGCGGGACTAGGGTTTACAATGAGCAGTTCTTC.

The chain recombines TRBV5-1 with TRBJ2-7, with D hard to call. CDR3 length equals 14 residues. V lost 4 bases and J lost 7, with 18 bases in between. Germline V CDR1 and CDR2: SGHRS, YFSETQ. CDR3 in DNA: TGCGCCAGCAGCCGGGTCCCGGACGTTAGGGAGCAGTACTTC. This gives the protein CASSRVPDVREQYF.

This clone has only one observation. This sequence joins TRBV19 and TRBJ2-2; 8 bases fit TRBD2. The CDR3 consists of 17 residues. The germline V gene has CDR1 LNHDA and CDR2 SQIVND (reference sequence). J gave up 5 bases and V 6 bases, and 14 bases lay outside the gene matches. CDR3 loop: CASSLLPGASGTGELFF. The CDR3 nucleotides are TGTGCCAGTAGCTTACTTCCCGGCGCTAGCGGGACCGGGGAGCTGTTTTTT.

The chain links TRBV9 to TRBJ2-7; 8 nucleotides agree with TRBD2. The V and J ends lost 0 bases and 6 bases, in that order; junction bases with no gene match: 5. The CDR3 runs 14 residues. Germline CDR1 is SGDLS and CDR2 is YYNGEE. CDR3 residues: CASSVELAGPEQYF. DNA of the CDR3: TGTGCCAGCAGCGTAGAATTAGCGGGGCCCGAGCAGTACTTC.

The V and J genes are TRBV7-2 and TRBJ2-5; D possibly matches TRBD1 or TRBD2 (5 bases each). V lost 1 base, J lost 1 base, and 7 bases lay in between. The CDR3 has 14 residues. The V gene's germline CDR1 is SGHTA and CDR2 FQGNSA. Here the CDR3 reads CASSLEGTQETQYF. The CDR3 DNA reads as TGTGCCAGCAGCTTAGAAGGGACCCAAGAGACCCAGTACTTC.

As DNA, the CDR3 is TGTGCCAGCAGTTTATGGGACAGGGCCCCTCAGGAGCAGTACTTC. The encoded protein is CASSLWDRAPQEQYF. The chain combines TRBV28 with TRBJ2-7; 8 positions match TRBD1. The junction had 8 bases not matched to a gene; V was cut back by 0 bases and J by 7 bases. CDR1 MDHEN and CDR2 SYDVKM come from the germline V gene. This CDR3 contains 15 residues.

The J gene is TRBJ2-7, the V gene TRBV5-1; 10 bases agree with TRBD2. Germline V lookup: CDR1 SGHRS, CDR2 YFSETQ. V shed 2 bases, J shed 2 bases, and the junction held 7 bases outside the gene matches. The CDR3 spans 16 residues. CDR3 DNA: TGCGCCAGCAGCTTACCAGCGGGAGGGCTTCCCTACGAGCAGTACTTC. It codes for CASSLPAGGLPYEQYF. The complete variable domain, with remaining parts taken from reference TRBV5-1 and TRBJ2-7, reads KAGVTQTPRYLIKTRGQQVTLSCSPISGHRSVSWYQQTPGQGLQFLFEYFSETQRNKGNFPGRFSGRQFSNSRSEMNVSTLELGDSALYLCASSLPAGGLPYEQYFGPGTRLTVT.

The chain uses TRBV2 and TRBJ2-1, with TRBD2 matching over 10 bases. The J segment lost 0 bases and the V segment lost 10 bases, leaving 21 bases of the junction unmatched. CDR3 length equals 20 residues. Germline lookup yields CDR1 SNHLY and CDR2 FYNNEI. The CDR3 loop reads CATPSRGHWTSGSSYNEQFF. The CDR3, as DNA: TGTGCCACCCCCAGTCGGGGTCACTGGACTAGCGGTAGCTCCTACAATGAGCAGTTCTTC.

The chain recombines TRBV18 with TRBJ2-1; 9 nucleotides agree with TRBD1. The V gene's germline CDR1 is KGHSH and CDR2 LQKENI. The CDR3 totals 16 residues. V shed 4 bases, J shed 3 bases, and the junction held 7 bases outside the gene matches. CDR3: CASSLRQGDYYNEQFF. The CDR3 DNA reads TGTGCCAGCTCACTGCGACAGGGGGATTACTACAATGAGCAGTTCTTC.

CDR3 sequence reads: CASSVASGRLTGELFF. The CDR3 DNA reads TGTGCCAGCAGCGTAGCTAGCGGGAGGCTCACCGGGGAGCTGTTTTTT. The genes are TRBV9 and TRBJ2-2; 11 bases map to TRBD2. Losses at the gene ends were 0 bases for V and 4 bases for J; bases not matched to a gene: 2. CDR3 length: 16 amino acids. The germline gives CDR1 SGDLS, CDR2 YYNGEE.

The rearrangement joins TRBV5-5 to TRBJ2-1; TRBD2 is a possible D gene (6 bases). Germline CDR1 is SGHKS and CDR2 is YYEKEE (reference sequence). Trimming stripped 4 bases from V and 7 bases from J, with 18 bases between. The CDR3 is 15 amino acids. CDR3 in amino acids: CASSPRDARGNEQFF. The CDR3 DNA sequence: TGTGCCAGCAGCCCGAGGGACGCACGGGGGAATGAGCAGTTCTTC.

The genes are TRBV15 and TRBJ2-7; maybe TRBD1 (6 bases). CDR3 size: 14 residues. Germline V lookup: CDR1 LNHNV, CDR2 YYDKDF (reference sequence). V shed 4 bases and J shed 1 base, with 11 bases lying between them. This CDR3 reads CATSTTDRSYEQYF. The CDR3 bases are TGTGCCACCAGCACCACAGACAGGTCCTACGAGCAGTACTTC.

On this clone itself: Other DNA sequences in this sample translate to the same CDR3. The chain has TRBV5-4 and TRBJ2-2; D remains unclear. The germline V and J ends were trimmed by 0 bases and 0 bases, with 3 bases remaining between them. Looked up from germline, CDR1 is SGHNT and CDR2 is YYREEE (reference sequence). The CDR3 runs 14 residues. CDR3 sequence reads: CASSLETNTGELFF. DNA for the CDR3: TGTGCCAGCAGCTTGGAAACGAACACCGGGGAGCTGTTTTTT.

V and J are TRBV7-9 and TRBJ2-7; the D is unclear. Germline loops: CDR1 SEHNR, CDR2 FQNEAQ (reference sequence). The V and J ends lost 1 base and 2 bases respectively, with 6 bases between them. There are 13 residues in the CDR3. CDR3 sequence (DNA): TGTGCCAGCAGCTTAGGTCTGGCCTACGAGCAGTACTTC. Translated, it gives CASSLGLAYEQYF.

CDR3 nucleotide sequence: TGTGCCAGCAGCCAAGATCGCACAGATACGCAGTATTTT. Translated, it gives CASSQDRTDTQYF. This sequence joins TRBV7-3 and TRBJ2-3; D is unresolved. The CDR3 consists of 13 residues. V lost 5 bases, J lost 1 base, and 7 bases lay in between. Germline CDR1 SGHTA, CDR2 FQGTGA. Full variable domain (rest looked up from reference TRBV7-3 and TRBJ2-3): GAGVSQTPSNKVTEKGKYVELRCDPISGHTALYWYRQSLGQGPEFLIYFQGTGAADDSGLPNDRFFAVRPEGSVSTLKIQRTERGDSAVYLCASSQDRTDTQYFGPGTRLTVL.

V usage is TRBV5-1 and J usage is TRBJ2-5, with 14 bases aligning to TRBD2. Unmatched junction bases numbered 8, after V lost 1 base and J lost 0 bases. The CDR3 consists of 19 residues. The germline gives CDR1 SGHRS, CDR2 YFSETQ. The chain's CDR3 is CASSLPGTSGRRYQETQYF. The CDR3 nucleotides are TGCGCCAGCAGCTTGCCGGGGACTAGCGGGAGAAGGTACCAAGAGACCCAGTACTTC.

The chain is built from TRBV6-5 and TRBJ2-4, with a weak D call TRBD2 (5 bases). CDR3 size: 14 residues. Germline CDR1 MNHEY, CDR2 SVGAGI. V lost 2 bases to trimming and J lost 15 bases, with 20 bases between them. CDR3 residues: CASSYDIWSGGWYF. For the CDR3, the DNA is TGTGCCAGCAGTTACGATATCTGGTCAGGCGGGTGGTACTTC.